A single sample is the source of the 32 T cell receptor beta chains below, sequenced in a study of shared clonotypes between healthy human individuals. Method: immunoSEQ multiplex PCR; TCRdb's copy keeps in-frame clones and lacks some. The sample consists of roughly 2,300,000 clones, 80% to 95% of them appearing once. The specimen sequenced was naive CD4+ T cells from PBMCs. Described subset: CD45RA+ positively selected. All receptors come from a man younger than 30 in good health. Some clones in this sample may be carry-over from other donors' samples.

The genes are TRBV7-9 and TRBJ2-5; 8 bases match TRBD2. The ends lost 4 bases at V and 5 bases at J; junction bases unmatched: 6. There are 14 residues in the CDR3. In germline, CDR1 is SEHNR, CDR2 FQNEAQ (reference sequence). CDR3 region: CASSSKRELETQYF. CDR3 DNA sequence: TGTGCCAGCAGCTCTAAGCGGGAGTTGGAGACCCAGTACTTC. The variable domain in full, with the rest retrieved from reference TRBV7-9 and TRBJ2-5, is DTGVSQNPRHKITKRGQNVTFRCDPISEHNRLYWYRQTLGQGPEFLTYFQNEAQLEKSRLLSDRFSAERPKGSFSTLEIQRTEQGDSAMYLCASSSKRELETQYFGPGTRLLVL.

The chain employs TRBV16 and TRBJ2-2, with no clear D. With 1 base removed from V and 3 bases from J, the gap between germline ends came to 9 bases. The CDR3 spans 15 residues. Germline CDR1 and CDR2: KGHSY and FQNENV. The CDR3 coding sequence is TGTGCCAGCAGCCAATATTGGGCTCACACCGGGGAGCTGTTTTTT. As protein: CASSQYWAHTGELFF.

A word on this clone: Other nucleotide sequences from this sample produce the same CDR3. V usage is TRBV25-1 and J usage is TRBJ1-2; weak D call: TRBD1 (5 bases). Germline lookup yields CDR1 MGHDK and CDR2 SYGVNS. V was clipped by 3 bases and J by 5 bases, with 7 bases between them. The CDR3 is made up of 12 amino acids. CDR3 loop: CASSDPGYGYTF. In DNA, the CDR3 is TGTGCCAGCAGTGACCCAGGGTATGGCTACACCTTC.

This CDR3 reads CASSLVGGIRTNEKLFF. CDR3 in DNA: TGTGCCAGCAGCTTAGTAGGAGGGATCAGGACTAATGAAAAACTGTTTTTT. V and J are TRBV7-9 and TRBJ1-4; the D is unclear. Trimming pared 1 base from V and 2 bases from J, leaving 14 bases between. This CDR3 contains 17 residues. Germline values: CDR1 SEHNR, CDR2 FQNEAQ (reference sequence).

This clone is a singleton in its sample. This same CDR3 is encoded by further DNA sequences in the sample. The chain is built from TRBV6-5 and TRBJ1-3; D remains ambiguous. Per germline, CDR1 MNHEY and CDR2 SVGAGI. With 0 bases removed from V and 2 bases from J, the gap between germline ends came to 5 bases. This CDR3 has 14 amino acids. The CDR3 reads CASSYSRTGNTIYF. The CDR3 DNA reads TGTGCCAGCAGTTACTCGCGGACTGGAAACACCATATATTTT.

The chain employs TRBV7-9 and TRBJ2-7; 11 bases map to TRBD2. The trim removed 5 bases at V and 3 bases at J, leaving 3 bases unmatched. Germline V CDR1 and CDR2: SEHNR, FQNEAQ (reference sequence). The CDR3 runs 14 residues. The CDR3 region is CASSAGTSGYEQYF. Here the CDR3 DNA reads TGTGCCAGCAGCGCCGGGACTAGCGGCTACGAGCAGTACTTC.

J is TRBJ2-7 and V is TRBV28, with 8 bases matching TRBD1. Looked up from germline, CDR1 is MDHEN and CDR2 is SYDVKM. The CDR3 length is 18 residues. V dropped 4 bases and J dropped 1; count of bases not matched to a gene: 15. The CDR3 reads CASSSPRTSGTGSYEQYF. The CDR3 DNA is TGTGCCAGCAGTTCCCCACGCACCTCCGGGACAGGATCCTACGAGCAGTACTTC.

Comments on this clone: Other DNA sequences in this sample translate to the same CDR3. The rearrangement joins TRBV5-4 to TRBJ1-1; 7 bases align to TRBD1. The CDR3 totals 14 residues. Per germline, CDR1 SGHNT and CDR2 YYREEE (reference sequence). After removal of 4 bases from V and 1 base from J, the junction contained 4 bases not matched to a gene. CDR3: CASSPGQTNTEAFF. The DNA for the CDR3 is TGTGCCAGCAGCCCGGGACAGACGAACACTGAAGCTTTCTTT.

The sample holds a few counts of this clone. The chain links TRBV28 to TRBJ1-2, with D possibly TRBD1 on 5 matching bases. The CDR3 has 14 amino acids. The V gene lost 6 bases and the J gene lost 1 base, with 12 bases spanning the gap. Germline CDR1 is MDHEN and CDR2 is SYDVKM. The CDR3: CASRPGQSNYGYTF. In DNA form, the CDR3 reads TGTGCCAGCAGACCCGGACAAAGTAACTATGGCTACACCTTC.

The J gene is TRBJ2-6, the V gene TRBV4-3, with a possible D match to TRBD1 (6 bases). The V end lost 0 bases, the J end lost 0 bases, and 18 bases lay between the germline ends. The CDR3 sequence is 20 residues long. The germline gives CDR1 LGHNA, CDR2 YSLEER. CDR3 sequence reads: CASSQDYVGQTLSGANVLTF. For the CDR3, the DNA is TGCGCCAGCAGCCAAGATTACGTCGGACAGACCCTCTCTGGGGCCAACGTCCTGACTTTC.

J is TRBJ2-1 and V is TRBV5-1, with 8 bases lining up with TRBD2. Germline V CDR1 and CDR2: SGHRS, YFSETQ. Losses at the gene ends were 3 bases for V and 7 bases for J; bases not matched to a gene: 18. This CDR3 contains 18 residues. The CDR3 loop is CASSSQRPSGPPGNEQFF. The CDR3 DNA follows: TGCGCCAGCAGCTCGCAAAGGCCTAGCGGGCCGCCTGGGAATGAGCAGTTCTTC. Full variable domain (rest looked up from reference TRBV5-1 and TRBJ2-1): KAGVTQTPRYLIKTRGQQVTLSCSPISGHRSVSWYQQTPGQGLQFLFEYFSETQRNKGNFPGRFSGRQFSNSRSEMNVSTLELGDSALYLCASSSQRPSGPPGNEQFFGPGTRLTVL.

V usage is TRBV4-1 and J usage is TRBJ2-7; TRBD1 aligns across 11 bases. V was pared by 8 bases and J by 2 bases, with 8 bases of the junction left unmatched. The CDR3 loop spans 15 amino acids. The V gene's germline CDR1 is MGHRA and CDR2 YSYEKL. The CDR3 sequence: CASENRDRGAYEQYF. The CDR3 coding sequence is TGCGCCAGCGAGAACCGGGACAGGGGGGCCTACGAGCAGTACTTC.

This chain uses TRBV18 with TRBJ2-5, with unresolved D. This CDR3 is built from 13 residues. The V end was cut by 10 bases, the J end by 3 bases, with 15 bases between. Germline CDR1 reads KGHSH; CDR2 reads LQKENI. CDR3 bases: TGTGCCACCAGAGGCCCAGTAGAAGAGACCCAGTACTTC. Its translation: CATRGPVEETQYF.

The CDR3 is CASSFPATSGSLHEQFF. The CDR3 nucleotides are TGTGCCAGCAGCTTCCCCGCTACTAGCGGGAGTCTCCATGAGCAGTTCTTC. This rearrangement joins TRBV11-2 to TRBJ2-1, with 11 bases aligning to TRBD2. The germline V gene has CDR1 SGHAT and CDR2 FQNNGV. This CDR3 has 17 amino acids. V shed 3 bases and J 8 bases; nucleotides not matched to a gene: 12. The complete variable domain, with remaining parts taken from reference TRBV11-2 and TRBJ2-1, reads EAGVAQSPRYKIIEKRQSVAFWCNPISGHATLYWYQQILGQGPKLLIQFQNNGVVDDSQLPKDRFSAERLKGVDSTLKIQPAKLEDSAVYLCASSFPATSGSLHEQFFGPGTRLTVL.

The rearrangement links TRBV19 to TRBJ1-2, with 11 bases fitting TRBD1. V shed 5 bases and J 5 bases; nucleotides not matched to a gene: 7. This CDR3 is 15 amino acids long. Germline CDR1 LNHDA, CDR2 SQIVND (reference sequence). The CDR3 loop is CASSPRTGGTYGYTF. CDR3 coding DNA: TGTGCCAGTAGTCCCCGGACAGGGGGCACGTATGGCTACACCTTC.

Comment on this clone: At the DNA level, this CDR3 is encoded by other sequences in the same sample as well. CDR3 in amino acids: CASSPRPQETQYF. The CDR3 nucleotides are TGTGCCAGCAGCCCGAGACCCCAAGAGACCCAGTACTTC. The rearrangement uses TRBV7-3 and TRBJ2-5; no clear D. The germline CDR1 and CDR2 sequences are SGHTA and FQGTGA. The CDR3 is made up of 13 amino acids. Trimming shortened V by 5 bases and J by 1 base, and 8 bases separated the two germline ends.

The chain links TRBV7-3 to TRBJ2-1; unclear D gene. The V and J ends lost 0 bases and 5 bases respectively, with 14 bases between them. The CDR3 is made up of 16 amino acids. The germline CDR1 and CDR2 sequences are SGHTA and FQGTGA. DNA of the CDR3: TGTGCCAGCAGCTTAACGTCACACGGAATTCACAATGAGCAGTTCTTC. Amino acid sequence: CASSLTSHGIHNEQFF.

The J gene is TRBJ2-3, the V gene TRBV6-1; possible D gene TRBD2, 5 bases. Trimming left V 3 bases short and J 2 bases short, with 12 bases between. Germline assignment: CDR1 MNHNS and CDR2 SASEGT. The CDR3 is 15 residues long. The CDR3 reads CASSDGLEVTDTQYF. CDR3 DNA sequence: TGTGCCAGCAGTGATGGGTTGGAGGTCACAGATACGCAGTATTTT.

The rearrangement joins TRBV5-6 to TRBJ1-2, with 7 bases aligning to TRBD1. V shed 3 bases, J shed 8 bases, and the junction held 4 bases outside the gene matches. Germline lookup yields CDR1 SGHDT and CDR2 YYEEEE. The CDR3 consists of 12 residues. Here the CDR3 reads CASSSTGRGYTF. The CDR3 coding sequence is TGTGCCAGCAGCTCGACAGGGCGGGGCTACACCTTC.

With regard to this clone: Other DNA sequences of this sample code for an identical CDR3. The V call is TRBV10-3, the J call TRBJ2-1, with no clear D. The germline V gene has CDR1 ENHRY and CDR2 SYGVKD. The CDR3 has 12 amino acids. Trimming removed 3 bases from V and 8 bases from J, with 8 bases in between. The CDR3 sequence is CAISERGDEQFF. The DNA of the CDR3 is TGTGCCATCAGTGAAAGAGGTGATGAGCAGTTCTTC.

This clone was recorded a few times. The chain carries TRBV7-7 and TRBJ2-2; no clear D. The germline gives CDR1 SSHAT, CDR2 FNYEAQ (reference sequence). This CDR3 spans 17 amino acids. Trimming pared 4 bases from V and 3 bases from J, leaving 18 bases between. CDR3: CASSSRLPRMDTGELFF. As DNA, the CDR3 is TGTGCCAGCAGCTCCCGACTCCCCCGGATGGACACCGGGGAGCTGTTTTTT. Combining the CDR3 with reference TRBV7-7 and TRBJ2-2 gives the whole variable domain GAGVSQSPRYKVTKRGQDVTLRCDPISSHATLYWYQQALGQGPEFLTYFNYEAQPDKSGLPSDRFSAERPEGSISTLTIQRTEQRDSAMYRCASSSRLPRMDTGELFFGEGSRLTVL.

The chain has TRBV10-1 and TRBJ1-4; a possible D gene is TRBD1 (5 bases). Trimming removed 2 bases at V and 6 bases at J, with 10 bases between. This CDR3 spans 14 amino acids. Germline V lookup: CDR1 WNHNN, CDR2 SYGVQD (reference sequence). CDR3 protein: CASSEDVRDEKLFF. Written as DNA, the CDR3 is TGCGCCAGCAGTGAGGACGTCAGGGATGAAAAACTGTTTTTT.

Concerning this clone: In the same sample, other DNA sequences code for this CDR3. The chain couples TRBV5-1 to TRBJ1-3, with 7 bases fitting TRBD1. This CDR3 has 14 amino acids. Germline trimming cut 0 bases from V and 3 bases from J; bases unmatched to any gene: 0. Per the germline V gene, CDR1 is SGHRS and CDR2 is YFSETQ. The CDR3 loop reads CASSLGDSGNTIYF. CDR3 coding DNA: TGCGCCAGCAGCTTGGGGGACAGTGGAAACACCATATATTTT.

The rearrangement uses TRBV6-6 and TRBJ2-6, with a tentative D call TRBD1 (6 bases). Between the trimmed V and J ends, which lost 5 bases and 4 bases, there was a span of 15 bases. Germline values: CDR1 MNHNY, CDR2 SVGAGI (reference sequence). The CDR3 is 16 amino acids. CDR3 residues: CASSQGRGAGANVLTF. CDR3 bases: TGTGCCAGCAGTCAAGGCAGGGGTGCCGGGGCCAACGTCCTGACTTTC.

The CDR3 loop reads CACRTGAGGQPQHF. The CDR3 DNA reads as TGTGCCTGCCGAACCGGGGCCGGGGGGCAGCCCCAGCATTTT. The gene calls are TRBV30 and TRBJ1-5; D might be TRBD1 (5 bases). CDR3 length: 14 amino acids. From germline, CDR1 is GTSNPN and CDR2 SVGIG (reference sequence). Trimming took off 6 bases at V and 7 bases at J, with 19 bases between the two ends.

The chain joins TRBV7-7 to TRBJ1-2; 9 bases align to TRBD1. V shed 3 bases and J 9 bases; nucleotides not matched to a gene: 14. Per the germline V gene, CDR1 is SSHAT and CDR2 is FNYEAQ (reference sequence). This CDR3 is built from 16 residues. The CDR3 loop reads CASSLGTGTGSASYTF. CDR3 nucleotide sequence: TGTGCCAGCAGCTTGGGTACCGGGACAGGGAGTGCCAGCTACACCTTC.

The count of this clone is one. The chain couples TRBV4-1 to TRBJ2-1, with a possible D match to TRBD1 (5 bases). This CDR3 comprises 18 residues. Trimming stripped 0 bases from V and 2 bases from J, with 17 bases between. Germline CDR1 reads MGHRA; CDR2 reads YSYEKL. The CDR3 DNA sequence: TGCGCCAGCAGCCAAGATCTTGGGGCTAGGGGTCCCTACAATGAGCAGTTCTTC. This codes for CASSQDLGARGPYNEQFF.

The chain employs TRBV2 and TRBJ2-5; D gene unclear. V lost 8 bases to trimming and J lost 1 base, with 14 bases between them. Germline loops: CDR1 SNHLY, CDR2 FYNNEI. CDR3 length: 14 residues. Written as DNA, the CDR3 is TGTGCCAGCGCCCCTCGGCGGAGCCAAGAGACCCAGTACTTC. This encodes CASAPRRSQETQYF.

About this clone itself: At the DNA level, this CDR3 is encoded by other sequences in the same sample as well. The J gene is TRBJ2-1, the V gene TRBV5-4; D uncertain. CDR1 is SGHNT, CDR2 YYREEE, per germline (reference sequence). Trimming stripped 2 bases from V and 1 base from J, with 7 bases between. The CDR3 covers 14 residues. The CDR3 nucleotides are TGTGCCAGCAGCTTACGGGTTTCCTACAATGAGCAGTTCTTC. It yields the protein CASSLRVSYNEQFF.

The chain links TRBV11-2 to TRBJ2-2; perhaps TRBD2 as D (5 bases). Germline V gene data show CDR1 as SGHAT and CDR2 as FQNNGV. Trimming cost V 4 bases and J 1 base, with 13 bases left between them. The CDR3 totals 16 residues. The CDR3 loop reads CASSSSGSKNTGELFF. CDR3 nucleotides: TGTGCCAGCAGCTCCAGTGGGAGTAAGAACACCGGGGAGCTGTTTTTT. Combining the CDR3 with reference TRBV11-2 and TRBJ2-2 gives the whole variable domain EAGVAQSPRYKIIEKRQSVAFWCNPISGHATLYWYQQILGQGPKLLIQFQNNGVVDDSQLPKDRFSAERLKGVDSTLKIQPAKLEDSAVYLCASSSSGSKNTGELFFGEGSRLTVL.

The gene calls are TRBV12-2 and TRBJ2-5; TRBD2 is taken as the D call from the table, unchecked against the DNA. TRBV12-2 is deemed a pseudogene. This CDR3 region has 15 residues. The CDR3 nucleotides are TGTGCAAGTCGATACTTCTGGGACTACCAAGAGACCCAGTACTTC. Translation gives CASRYFWDYQETQYF.

The chain carries TRBV5-1 and TRBJ1-3; tentatively, D is TRBD1 (5 bases). Trimming cost V 7 bases and J 8 bases, with 19 bases left between them. Germline loops: CDR1 SGHRS, CDR2 YFSETQ. There are 14 residues in the CDR3. For the CDR3, the DNA is TGCGCCAGCCAGGGCGAGGGGTTGGGAGACACCATATATTTT. It codes for CASQGEGLGDTIYF.